One T cell receptor (beta chain) is described in this entry. The CDR3 length is 12 residues. V was trimmed by 7 bases and J by 9 bases, leaving 13 bases between them. CDR1 is MNHEY and CDR2 is SVGAGI in the germline V gene. Here immunoSEQ multiplex PCR was the method, and the copy in TCRdb shows in-frame clones only, minus some. The data hold about 150,000 clones, with 90% to 95% observed a single time. The source of the sample is a study of T cell responses to AZD1222 COVID-19 vaccine. The chain combines TRBV6-5 with TRBJ1-5; D is undetermined. The material was peripheral blood, obtained on day 0 of AZD1222 vaccination. The clonotype originates from an adult in good health. CDR3 bases: TGTGCCAGCATGGAGCCCCGGGGGCCCCAGCATTTT. It encodes CASMEPRGPQHF.